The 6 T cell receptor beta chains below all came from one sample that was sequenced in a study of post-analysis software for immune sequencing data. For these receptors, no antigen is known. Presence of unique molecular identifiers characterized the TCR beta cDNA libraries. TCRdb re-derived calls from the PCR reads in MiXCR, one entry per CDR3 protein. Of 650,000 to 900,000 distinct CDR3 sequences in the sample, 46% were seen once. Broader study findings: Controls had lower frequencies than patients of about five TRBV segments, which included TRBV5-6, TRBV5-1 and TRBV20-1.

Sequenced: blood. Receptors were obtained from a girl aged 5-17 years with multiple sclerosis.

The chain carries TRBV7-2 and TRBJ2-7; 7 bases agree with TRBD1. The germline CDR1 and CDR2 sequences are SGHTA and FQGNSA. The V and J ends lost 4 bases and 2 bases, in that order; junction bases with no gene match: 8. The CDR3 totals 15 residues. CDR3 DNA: TGTGCCAGCAGCTCCCTCCGGGACAGAACCTACGAGCAGTACTTC. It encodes CASSSLRDRTYEQYF.

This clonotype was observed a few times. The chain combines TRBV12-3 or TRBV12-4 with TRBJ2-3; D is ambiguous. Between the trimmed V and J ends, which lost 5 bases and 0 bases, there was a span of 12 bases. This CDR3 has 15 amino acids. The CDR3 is CASSGQATSTDTQYF. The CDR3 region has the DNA TGTGCCAGCAGTGGCCAGGCTACGAGCACAGATACGCAGTATTTT.

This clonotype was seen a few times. The CDR3 spells CASSLNPGVNNEQFF. The CDR3 region has the DNA TGTGCCAGCAGCTTAAATCCGGGAGTGAACAATGAGCAGTTCTTC. V usage is TRBV7-3 and J usage is TRBJ2-1; possibly TRBD2 for D (6 bases). CDR1 is SGHTA and CDR2 is FQGTGA in the germline V gene. The CDR3 is made up of 15 amino acids. V lost 1 base, J lost 5 bases, and 12 bases lay in between.

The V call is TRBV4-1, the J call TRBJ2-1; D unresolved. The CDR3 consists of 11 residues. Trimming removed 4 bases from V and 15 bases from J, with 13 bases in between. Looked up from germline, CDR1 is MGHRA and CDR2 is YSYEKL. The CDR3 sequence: CASSRDIVLFF. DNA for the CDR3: TGCGCCAGCAGCCGAGATATTGTTTTGTTCTTC.

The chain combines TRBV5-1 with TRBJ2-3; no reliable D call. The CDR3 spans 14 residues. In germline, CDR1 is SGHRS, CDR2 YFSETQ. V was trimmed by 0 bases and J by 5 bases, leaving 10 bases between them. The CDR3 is CASSLGAQRDTQYF. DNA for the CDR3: TGCGCCAGCAGCTTGGGGGCCCAACGAGATACGCAGTATTTT.

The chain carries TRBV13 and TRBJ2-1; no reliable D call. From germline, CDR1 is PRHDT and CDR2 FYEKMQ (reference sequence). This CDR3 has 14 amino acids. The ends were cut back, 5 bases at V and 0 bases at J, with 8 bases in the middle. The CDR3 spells CASSPPYSYNEQFF. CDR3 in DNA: TGTGCCAGCAGCCCCCCGTACTCCTACAATGAGCAGTTCTTC.